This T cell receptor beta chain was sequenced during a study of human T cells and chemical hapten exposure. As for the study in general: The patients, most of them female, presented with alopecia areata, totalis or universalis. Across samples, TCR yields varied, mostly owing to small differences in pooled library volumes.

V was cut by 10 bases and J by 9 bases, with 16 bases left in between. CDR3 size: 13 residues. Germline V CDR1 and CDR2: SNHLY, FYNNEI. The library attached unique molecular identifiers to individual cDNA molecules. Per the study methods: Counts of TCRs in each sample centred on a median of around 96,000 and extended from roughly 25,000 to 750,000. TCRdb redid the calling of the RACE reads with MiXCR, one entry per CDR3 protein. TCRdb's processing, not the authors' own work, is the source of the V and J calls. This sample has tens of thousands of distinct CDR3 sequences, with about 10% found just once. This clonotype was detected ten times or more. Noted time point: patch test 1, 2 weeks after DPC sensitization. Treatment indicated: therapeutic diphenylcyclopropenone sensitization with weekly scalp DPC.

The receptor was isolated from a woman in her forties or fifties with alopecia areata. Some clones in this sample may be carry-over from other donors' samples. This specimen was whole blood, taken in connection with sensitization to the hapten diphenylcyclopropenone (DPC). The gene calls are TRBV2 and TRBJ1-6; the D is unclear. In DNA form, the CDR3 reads TGTGCCACCTCCGCCGCCGAATCTTCACCCCTCCACTTT. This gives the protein CATSAAESSPLHF.